These 4 T cell receptor beta chains share one sample of origin, sequenced in a study of blood T cell repertoires in COVID-19. Profiled with immunoSEQ multiplex PCR; TCRdb holds only in-frame clones, not every one. The sample has fewer than 250,000 clones, around 83% seen once. The sequencing sample was made of peripheral blood. The origin of the receptors is a man in his fifties with active or convalescent COVID-19.

The CDR3 loop reads CASSLGTSGRSNEQFF. As DNA, the CDR3 is TGTGCCAGCAGCTTAGGGACTAGCGGGAGATCAAATGAGCAGTTCTTC. The chain has TRBV11-3 and TRBJ2-1; 13 positions match TRBD2. CDR1 is SGHNT, CDR2 YENEEA, per germline. After removal of 1 base from V and 7 bases from J, the junction contained 4 bases not matched to a gene. This CDR3 spans 16 amino acids.

The J gene is TRBJ1-4, the V gene TRBV4-3, with a weak D call TRBD1 (6 bases). CDR1 is LGHNA, CDR2 YSLEER, per germline. V was shortened by 4 bases and J by 7 bases, with 19 bases between the two germline ends. The CDR3 runs to 16 residues. CDR3 amino acids: CASSPKGPRGSEKLFF. The CDR3 DNA reads TGCGCCAGCAGCCCGAAAGGCCCAAGGGGGTCTGAAAAACTGTTTTTT.

The chain is built from TRBV19 and TRBJ2-5, with D perhaps matching TRBD2 (5 bases). The length of the CDR3 is 13 residues. V shed 4 bases and J shed 5 bases, with 11 bases lying between them. Germline CDR1 and CDR2: LNHDA and SQIVND (reference sequence). CDR3: CASSRRPDETQYF. CDR3 bases: TGTGCCAGTAGTAGGAGGCCCGATGAGACCCAGTACTTC.

V is TRBV10-3 and J is TRBJ2-6; 9 positions agree with TRBD2. The V gene's germline CDR1 is ENHRY and CDR2 SYGVKD. The CDR3 sequence is 19 residues long. Trimming removed 6 bases from V and 0 bases from J; junction bases left unmatched: 12. The CDR3, as DNA: TGTGCCATCAGCGCCCCCCTAGCGGGGAGCCCCTCTGGGGCCAACGTCCTGACTTTC. This translates into CAISAPLAGSPSGANVLTF.